A single sample gave rise to the 8 T cell receptor beta chains below, sequenced in a study of molecular identifiers for immune sequencing clone quantification. From the PCR reads, TCRdb called clonotypes with MiXCR, one entry per CDR3 protein. The sample carries 600,000 to 650,000 distinct CDR3 sequences, approximately 20% recorded once. The sequenced sample consisted of naive CD8+ T cells from blood, with Jurkat cell RNA spiked in. Regarding subset: FACS-sorted CD8+CD4-CCR7+CD45RA+ naive T cells. The receptors originated from a human donor in good health. Some libraries in this study had Jurkat cell RNA spiked in.

This clonotype was counted at least ten times. The chain combines TRBV7-9 with TRBJ2-7, with a weak D call TRBD2 (6 bases). The CDR3 has 18 residues. Trimming removed 1 base from V and 4 bases from J, with 23 bases in between. CDR1 SEHNR and CDR2 FQNEAQ come from the germline V gene (reference sequence). As DNA, the CDR3 is TGTGCCAGCAGCTTAGTTATTAGCGGAGGGCCCTTGATGTACGAGCAGTACTTC. Protein sequence: CASSLVISGGPLMYEQYF.

J is TRBJ1-2 and V is TRBV7-9; D is ambiguous. Trimming removed 2 bases from V and 7 bases from J, with 11 bases in between. Germline V gene data show CDR1 as SEHNR and CDR2 as FQNEAQ (reference sequence). This CDR3 spans 13 amino acids. This CDR3 reads CASSLPTSLGYTF. The DNA for the CDR3 is TGTGCCAGCAGCTTACCGACTAGTCTTGGCTACACCTTC.

This clonotype was counted at least ten times. The chain couples TRBV6-5 to TRBJ1-1; weak D call: TRBD1 (6 bases). The CDR3 length is 15 residues. Trimming took 2 bases from V and 0 from J, leaving 10 bases between them. Germline lookup yields CDR1 MNHEY and CDR2 SVGAGI. CDR3 sequence reads: CASSYGQLMNTEAFF. CDR3 coding DNA: TGTGCCAGCAGTTACGGACAGCTTATGAACACTGAAGCTTTCTTT.

This clonotype was seen repeatedly, ten times or more. CDR3 coding DNA: TGTGCCAGCAGTGCGGGACAGTTTCCCTACGAGCAGTACTTC. Encoded protein: CASSAGQFPYEQYF. This chain links TRBV2 with TRBJ2-7, with TRBD1 identical over 7 bases. The CDR3 length is 14 residues. Germline values: CDR1 SNHLY, CDR2 FYNNEI. The V gene end was trimmed by 4 bases and the J gene end by 2 bases; junction bases not matched to a gene: 5.

This clonotype was counted at least ten times. The chain combines TRBV28 with TRBJ2-7; 7 nucleotides align to TRBD2. This CDR3 spans 17 amino acids. J gave up 2 bases and V 2 bases, and 12 bases lay outside the gene matches. Germline CDR1 is MDHEN and CDR2 is SYDVKM. The CDR3 spells CASSLQPGGWEAYEQYF. DNA of the CDR3: TGTGCCAGCAGTTTACAACCGGGGGGTTGGGAGGCCTACGAGCAGTACTTC.

The CDR3 nucleotides are TGCAGTGCTAGAGATTCTAGCGGGAACCAAGAGACCCAGTACTTC. Its protein is CSARDSSGNQETQYF. The chain joins TRBV20-1 to TRBJ2-5; 9 bases align to TRBD2. With 0 bases clipped from V and 0 bases from J, the junction kept 2 bases outside the gene matches. Looked up from germline, CDR1 is DFQATT and CDR2 is SNEGSKA (reference sequence). The length of the CDR3 is 15 residues.

Turning to this clonotype: This may come from a read error, since a much larger clone is one base off. The chain recombines TRBV5-6 with TRBJ1-4; possibly TRBD1 for D (5 bases). The ends were cut back, 6 bases at V and 8 bases at J, with 14 bases in the middle. The germline CDR1 and CDR2 sequences are SGHDT and YYEEEE. The CDR3 totals 13 residues. The CDR3 is CASNLRDGEKLFF. The DNA for the CDR3 is TGTGCCAGCAACTTAAGGGACGGCGAAAAACTGTTTTTT.

This clonotype was found many times. This sequence joins TRBV27 and TRBJ2-5; D possibly corresponds to TRBD2 (5 bases). Germline V gene lookup returns CDR1 MNHEY and CDR2 SMNVEV (reference sequence). The CDR3 consists of 12 residues. V gave up 3 bases and J gave up 4 bases, with 6 bases separating them. The CDR3 reads CASSFEGETQYF. Here the CDR3 DNA reads TGTGCCAGCAGTTTTGAGGGAGAGACCCAGTACTTC.